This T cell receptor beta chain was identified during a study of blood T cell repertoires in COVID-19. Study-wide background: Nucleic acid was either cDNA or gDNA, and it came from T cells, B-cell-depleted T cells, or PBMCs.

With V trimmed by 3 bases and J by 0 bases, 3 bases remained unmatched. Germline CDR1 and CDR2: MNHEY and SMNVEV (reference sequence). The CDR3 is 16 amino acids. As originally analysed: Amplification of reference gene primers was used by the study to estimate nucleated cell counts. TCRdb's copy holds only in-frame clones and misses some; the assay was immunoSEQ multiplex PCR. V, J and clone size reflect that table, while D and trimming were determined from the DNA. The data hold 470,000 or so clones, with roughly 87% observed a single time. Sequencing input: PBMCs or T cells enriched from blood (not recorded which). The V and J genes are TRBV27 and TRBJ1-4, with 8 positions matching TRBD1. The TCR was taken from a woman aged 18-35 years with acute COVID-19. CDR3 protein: CASSFQGAATNEKLFF. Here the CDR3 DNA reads TGTGCCAGCAGTTTTCAGGGGGCAGCAACTAATGAAAAACTGTTTTTT.